The 3 T cell receptor beta chains below come from one sample, sequenced in a study of PD-1 blockade in classical Hodgkin lymphoma. The sample's time point: cycle 4 day 1 (C4D1), after more than 5 weeks of nivolumab. Every patient experienced relapse after autologous stem cell transplantation, and brentuximab vedotin exposure varied. The CD4+ T cells used were purified from thawed PBMCs through magnetic negative selection. The table came from immunoSEQ multiplex PCR; TCRdb's copy has only in-frame clones and leaves some out. The table shows 25,000 to 35,000 clones, with 70% to 80% occurring only once. Material: CD4+ T cells from blood, obtained before the fourth cycle of nivolumab. These receptor sequences come from a human donor with classical Hodgkin lymphoma.

This chain links TRBV5-6 with TRBJ2-7, with 9 positions matching TRBD2. Germline V lookup: CDR1 SGHDT, CDR2 YYEEEE. With V trimmed by 4 bases and J by 3 bases, 17 bases remained unmatched. This CDR3 comprises 18 residues. DNA of the CDR3: TGTGCCAGCAGCCAAGCGGGGGGAACCGGGAGAACAAGCTACGAGCAGTACTTC. Residues: CASSQAGGTGRTSYEQYF.

This clone was counted a single time. V usage is TRBV4-1 and J usage is TRBJ2-3, with D tentatively TRBD1 or TRBD2 (5 bases each). The CDR3 consists of 17 residues. Between the trimmed V and J ends, which lost 1 base and 0 bases, there was a span of 14 bases. Germline lookup yields CDR1 MGHRA and CDR2 YSYEKL. The CDR3 protein is CASSQVTGTPSTDTQYF. DNA for the CDR3: TGCGCCAGCAGCCAAGTTACCGGGACCCCTAGCACAGATACGCAGTATTTT.

The sample holds a few counts of this clone. The rearrangement joins TRBV7-9 to TRBJ1-6, with TRBD1 identical over 9 bases. The CDR3 consists of 17 residues. CDR1 SEHNR and CDR2 FQNEAQ come from the germline V gene (reference sequence). Trimming cost V 6 bases and J 0 bases; bases outside gene matches: 6. CDR3 amino acids: CASSLTGGSSYNSPLHF. CDR3 bases: TGTGCCAGCAGTCTTACAGGGGGCAGCTCCTATAATTCACCCCTCCACTTT.